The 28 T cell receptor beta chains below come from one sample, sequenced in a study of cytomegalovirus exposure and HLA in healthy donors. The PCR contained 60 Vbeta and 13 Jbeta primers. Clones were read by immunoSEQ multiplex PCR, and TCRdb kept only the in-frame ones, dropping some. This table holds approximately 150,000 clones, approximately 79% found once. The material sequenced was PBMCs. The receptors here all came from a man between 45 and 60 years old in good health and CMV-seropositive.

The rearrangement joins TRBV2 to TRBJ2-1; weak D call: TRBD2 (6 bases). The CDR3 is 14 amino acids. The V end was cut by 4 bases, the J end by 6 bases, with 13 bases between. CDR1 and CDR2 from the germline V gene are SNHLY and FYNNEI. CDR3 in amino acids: CASSARDSGNEQFF. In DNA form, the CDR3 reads TGTGCCAGCAGTGCCAGGGACTCCGGCAATGAGCAGTTCTTC.

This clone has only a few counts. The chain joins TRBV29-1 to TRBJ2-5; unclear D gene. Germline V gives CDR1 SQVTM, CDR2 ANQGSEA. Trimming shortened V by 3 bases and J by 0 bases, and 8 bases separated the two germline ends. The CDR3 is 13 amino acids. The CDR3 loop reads CSVDQAYQETQYF. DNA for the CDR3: TGCAGCGTTGACCAAGCGTACCAAGAGACCCAGTACTTC.

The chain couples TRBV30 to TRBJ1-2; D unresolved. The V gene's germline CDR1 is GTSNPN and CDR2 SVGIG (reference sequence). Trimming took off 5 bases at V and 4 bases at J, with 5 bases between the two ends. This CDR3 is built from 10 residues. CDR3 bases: TGTGCCTGGGGAGTCTATGGCTACACCTTC. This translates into CAWGVYGYTF.

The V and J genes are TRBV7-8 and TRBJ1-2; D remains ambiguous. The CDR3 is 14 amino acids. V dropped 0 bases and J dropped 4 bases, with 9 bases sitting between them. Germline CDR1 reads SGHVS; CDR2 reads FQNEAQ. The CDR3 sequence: CASSLAKAVYGYTF. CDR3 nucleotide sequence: TGTGCCAGCAGCTTAGCGAAGGCGGTCTATGGCTACACCTTC.

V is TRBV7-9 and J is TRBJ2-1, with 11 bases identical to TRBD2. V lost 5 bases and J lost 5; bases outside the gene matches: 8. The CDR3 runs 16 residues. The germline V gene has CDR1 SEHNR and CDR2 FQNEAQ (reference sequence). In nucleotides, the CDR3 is TGTGCCAGCAGCGGAAAAGGGACTAGCGGTCACAATGAGCAGTTCTTC. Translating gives CASSGKGTSGHNEQFF.

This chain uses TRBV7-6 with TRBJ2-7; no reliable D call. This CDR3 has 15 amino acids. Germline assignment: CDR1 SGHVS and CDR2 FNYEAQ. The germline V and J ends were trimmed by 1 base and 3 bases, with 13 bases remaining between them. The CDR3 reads CASSLEEGGSYEQYF. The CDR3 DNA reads TGTGCCAGCAGCTTAGAGGAAGGCGGCAGCTACGAGCAGTACTTC.

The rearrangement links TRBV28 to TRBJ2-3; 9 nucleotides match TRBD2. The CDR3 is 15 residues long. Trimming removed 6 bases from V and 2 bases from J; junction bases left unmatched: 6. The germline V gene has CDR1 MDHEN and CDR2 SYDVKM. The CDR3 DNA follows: TGTGCCAGCAGCCTTAGCGGGAGCCTCACAGATACGCAGTATTTT. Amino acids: CASSLSGSLTDTQYF.

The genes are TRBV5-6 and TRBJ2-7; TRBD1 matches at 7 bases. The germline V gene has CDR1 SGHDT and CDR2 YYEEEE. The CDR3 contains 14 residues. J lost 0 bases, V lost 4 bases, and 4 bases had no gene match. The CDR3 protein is CASSAGTVSYEQYF. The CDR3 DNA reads TGTGCCAGCAGCGCCGGGACAGTCTCCTACGAGCAGTACTTC.

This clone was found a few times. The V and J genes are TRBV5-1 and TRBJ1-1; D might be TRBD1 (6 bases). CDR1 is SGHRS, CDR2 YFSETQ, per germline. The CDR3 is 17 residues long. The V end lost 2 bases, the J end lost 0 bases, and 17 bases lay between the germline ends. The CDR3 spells CASSLTQGRGMNTEAFF. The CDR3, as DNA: TGCGCCAGCAGCTTAACTCAGGGAAGGGGGATGAACACTGAAGCTTTCTTT.

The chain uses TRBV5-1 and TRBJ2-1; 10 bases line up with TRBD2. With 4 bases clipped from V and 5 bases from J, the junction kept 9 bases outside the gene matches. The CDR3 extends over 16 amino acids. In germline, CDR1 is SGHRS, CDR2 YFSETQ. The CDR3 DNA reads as TGCGCCAGCAGCGGACTAGCGGCCCTGGGGGACAATGAGCAGTTCTTC. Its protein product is CASSGLAALGDNEQFF.

CDR3 residues: CASSFSPEIIYEQYF. Written as DNA, the CDR3 is TGTGCCAGCAGTTTCTCTCCGGAGATTATATACGAGCAGTACTTC. The rearrangement joins TRBV27 to TRBJ2-7, with D unresolved. Trimming left V 3 bases short and J 4 bases short, with 16 bases between. CDR1 and CDR2 from the germline V gene are MNHEY and SMNVEV (reference sequence). There are 15 residues in the CDR3.

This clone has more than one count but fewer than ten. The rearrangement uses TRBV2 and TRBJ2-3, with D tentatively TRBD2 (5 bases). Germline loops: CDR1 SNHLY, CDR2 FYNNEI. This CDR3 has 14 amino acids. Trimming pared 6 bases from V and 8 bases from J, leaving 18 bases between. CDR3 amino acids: CASRSQLGESTQYF. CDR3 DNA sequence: TGTGCCAGCAGGTCTCAGCTGGGAGAGAGTACGCAGTATTTT.

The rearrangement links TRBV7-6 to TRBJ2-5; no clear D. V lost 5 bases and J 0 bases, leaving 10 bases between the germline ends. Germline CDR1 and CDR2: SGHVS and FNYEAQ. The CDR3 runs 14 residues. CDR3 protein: CASSITEYQETQYF. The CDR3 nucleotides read TGTGCCAGCAGCATCACAGAGTACCAAGAGACCCAGTACTTC.

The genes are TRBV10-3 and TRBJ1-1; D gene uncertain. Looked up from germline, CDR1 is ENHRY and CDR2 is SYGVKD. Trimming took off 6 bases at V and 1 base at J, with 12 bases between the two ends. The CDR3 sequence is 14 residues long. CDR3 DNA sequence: TGTGCCATCAGGGGAGGAGGAGAGAACACTGAAGCTTTCTTT. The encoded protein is CAIRGGGENTEAFF.

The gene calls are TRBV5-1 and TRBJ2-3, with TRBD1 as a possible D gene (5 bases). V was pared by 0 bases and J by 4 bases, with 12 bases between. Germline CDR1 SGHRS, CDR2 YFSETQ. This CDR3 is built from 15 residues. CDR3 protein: CASSLGQGQADTQYF. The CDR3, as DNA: TGCGCCAGCAGCTTGGGGCAGGGCCAGGCAGATACGCAGTATTTT.

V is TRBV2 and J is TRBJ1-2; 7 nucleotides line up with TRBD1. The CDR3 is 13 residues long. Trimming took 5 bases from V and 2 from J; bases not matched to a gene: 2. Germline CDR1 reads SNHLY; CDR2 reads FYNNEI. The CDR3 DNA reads TGTGCCAGCAGTTGGGACAGCAACTATGGCTACACCTTC. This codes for CASSWDSNYGYTF.

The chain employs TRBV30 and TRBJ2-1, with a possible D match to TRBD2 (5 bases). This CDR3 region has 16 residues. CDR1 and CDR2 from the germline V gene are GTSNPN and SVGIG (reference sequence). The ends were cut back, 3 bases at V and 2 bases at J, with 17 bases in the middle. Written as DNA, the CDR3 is TGTGCCTGGAGGATTTCAGAGCGGAATCCCTACAATGAGCAGTTCTTC. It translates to CAWRISERNPYNEQFF.

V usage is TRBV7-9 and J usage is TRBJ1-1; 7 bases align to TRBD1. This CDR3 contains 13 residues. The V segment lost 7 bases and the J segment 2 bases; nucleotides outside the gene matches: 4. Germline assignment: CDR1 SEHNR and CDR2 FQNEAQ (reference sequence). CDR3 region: CASNQGGNTEAFF. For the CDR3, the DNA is TGTGCCAGCAACCAGGGGGGCAACACTGAAGCTTTCTTT.

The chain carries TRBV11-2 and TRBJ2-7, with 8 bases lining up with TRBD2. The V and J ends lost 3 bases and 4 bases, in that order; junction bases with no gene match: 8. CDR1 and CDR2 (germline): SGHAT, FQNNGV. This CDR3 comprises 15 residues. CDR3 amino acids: CASSLVSGRVYEQYF. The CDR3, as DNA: TGTGCCAGCAGCTTGGTGAGCGGGAGAGTTTACGAGCAGTACTTC.

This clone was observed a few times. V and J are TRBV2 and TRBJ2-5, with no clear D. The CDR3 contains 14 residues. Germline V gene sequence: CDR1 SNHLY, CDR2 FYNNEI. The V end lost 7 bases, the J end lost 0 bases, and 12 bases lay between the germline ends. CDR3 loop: CASTQGAYQETQYF. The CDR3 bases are TGTGCCAGCACCCAAGGAGCGTACCAAGAGACCCAGTACTTC.

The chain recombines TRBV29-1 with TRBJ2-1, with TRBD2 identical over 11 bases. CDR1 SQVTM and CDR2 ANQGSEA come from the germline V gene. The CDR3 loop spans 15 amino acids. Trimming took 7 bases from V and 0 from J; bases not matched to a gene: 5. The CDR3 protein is CSGLTSGSSYNEQFF. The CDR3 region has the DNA TGCAGCGGTCTTACTAGCGGGAGCTCCTACAATGAGCAGTTCTTC.

The CDR3 nucleotides read TGTGCCAGCAGCTTAATGGGGGGAAGGAATGAAAAACTGTTTTTT. It translates to CASSLMGGRNEKLFF. The chain has TRBV7-9 and TRBJ1-4; D is perhaps TRBD1 (5 bases). The CDR3 is 15 residues long. Germline V gene data show CDR1 as SEHNR and CDR2 as FQNEAQ (reference sequence). V was clipped by 2 bases and J by 5 bases, with 12 bases between them.

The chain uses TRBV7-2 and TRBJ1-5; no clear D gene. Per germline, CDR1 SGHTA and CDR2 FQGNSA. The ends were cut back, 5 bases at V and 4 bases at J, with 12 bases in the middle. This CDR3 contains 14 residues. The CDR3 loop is CASSLNGVNQPQHF. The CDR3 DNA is TGTGCCAGCAGCCTGAACGGGGTTAATCAGCCCCAGCATTTT.

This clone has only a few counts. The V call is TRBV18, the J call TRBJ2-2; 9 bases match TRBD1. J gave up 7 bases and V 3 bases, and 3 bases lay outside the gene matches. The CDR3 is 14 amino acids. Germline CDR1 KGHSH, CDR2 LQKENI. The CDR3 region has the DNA TGTGCCAGCTCACCTACAGGGGGCGACGGGGAGCTGTTTTTT. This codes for CASSPTGGDGELFF. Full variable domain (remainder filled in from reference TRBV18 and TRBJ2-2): NAGVMQNPRHLVRRRGQEARLRCSPMKGHSHVYWYRQLPEEGLKFMVYLQKENIIDESGMPKERFSAEFPKEGPSILRIQQVVRGDSAAYFCASSPTGGDGELFFGEGSRLTVL.

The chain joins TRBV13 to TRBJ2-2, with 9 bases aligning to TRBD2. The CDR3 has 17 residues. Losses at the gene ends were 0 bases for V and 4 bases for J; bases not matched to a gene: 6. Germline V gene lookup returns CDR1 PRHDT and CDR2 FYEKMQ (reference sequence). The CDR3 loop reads CASSLGGSGRITGELFF. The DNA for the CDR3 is TGTGCCAGCAGCTTAGGCGGCAGCGGGAGGATCACCGGGGAGCTGTTTTTT.

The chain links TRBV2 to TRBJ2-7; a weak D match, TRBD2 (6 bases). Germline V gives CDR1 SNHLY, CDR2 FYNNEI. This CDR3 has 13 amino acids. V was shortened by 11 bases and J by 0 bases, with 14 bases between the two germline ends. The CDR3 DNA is TGTGCCTGCGGGACGGTGAGCTCCTACGAGCAGTACTTC. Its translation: CACGTVSSYEQYF.

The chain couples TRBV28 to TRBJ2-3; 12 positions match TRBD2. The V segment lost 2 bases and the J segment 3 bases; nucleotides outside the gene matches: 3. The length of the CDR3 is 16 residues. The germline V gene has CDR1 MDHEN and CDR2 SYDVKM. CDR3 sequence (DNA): TGTGCCAGCAGTTTAATTGGACTAGCGGGGACAGATACGCAGTATTTT. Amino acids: CASSLIGLAGTDTQYF.

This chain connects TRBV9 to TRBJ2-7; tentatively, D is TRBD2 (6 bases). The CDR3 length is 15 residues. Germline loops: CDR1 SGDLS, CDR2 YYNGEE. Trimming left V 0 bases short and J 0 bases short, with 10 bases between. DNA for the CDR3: TGTGCCAGCAGCGTAGATGGGAGGAGCTCCTACGAGCAGTACTTC. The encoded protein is CASSVDGRSSYEQYF.